The 4 T cell receptor beta chains below were found in one sample sequenced in a study of shared T cell receptors in the human thymus. Sequencing was performed with immunoSEQ multiplex PCR; in TCRdb, only in-frame clones are kept and a portion is missing. The sample holds about 540,000 clones, around 82% seen once. This same sample was also part of a study on human thymus T cells.

The sequenced material came from thymocytes. The receptor set was obtained from a boy under three years old with a congenital heart defect.

This chain uses TRBV5-6 with TRBJ2-1, with 10 bases that match TRBD2. The length of the CDR3 is 17 residues. The junction had 11 bases not matched to a gene; V was cut back by 4 bases and J by 4 bases. Germline V CDR1 and CDR2: SGHDT, YYEEEE. The CDR3 loop is CASSAPPGTSDYNEQFF. CDR3 DNA: TGTGCCAGCAGCGCGCCTCCCGGGACTAGCGATTACAATGAGCAGTTCTTC.

This clone was counted a few times. The genes are TRBV11-2 and TRBJ2-7, with 8 bases aligning to TRBD2. Germline-derived CDR1 and CDR2 are SGHAT and FQNNGV. Germline trimming cut 1 base from V and 3 bases from J; bases unmatched to any gene: 17. CDR3 length: 19 residues. The CDR3 DNA reads as TGTGCCAGCAGCTTAGGTGGGAGGGACCCGGGACTAGGGAACTACGAGCAGTACTTC. This sequence encodes CASSLGGRDPGLGNYEQYF.

This chain connects TRBV5-4 to TRBJ2-3; 11 nucleotides align to TRBD2. This CDR3 contains 18 residues. Trimming took 4 bases from V and 2 from J; bases not matched to a gene: 12. Germline V lookup: CDR1 SGHNT, CDR2 YYREEE (reference sequence). The CDR3 nucleotides are TGTGCCAGCAGCCCGGGGGTCGGGACTAGCGGACCCACAGATACGCAGTATTTT. This codes for CASSPGVGTSGPTDTQYF.

V gene TRBV4-1 combines with J gene TRBJ2-1, with TRBD1 identical over 7 bases. V lost 1 base to trimming and J lost 5 bases; unmatched junction nucleotides: 5. This CDR3 comprises 15 residues. CDR1 is MGHRA and CDR2 is YSYEKL in the germline V gene. DNA of the CDR3: TGCGCCAGCAGCCAAGTCACAGGGGTGAACAATGAGCAGTTCTTC. It encodes CASSQVTGVNNEQFF.